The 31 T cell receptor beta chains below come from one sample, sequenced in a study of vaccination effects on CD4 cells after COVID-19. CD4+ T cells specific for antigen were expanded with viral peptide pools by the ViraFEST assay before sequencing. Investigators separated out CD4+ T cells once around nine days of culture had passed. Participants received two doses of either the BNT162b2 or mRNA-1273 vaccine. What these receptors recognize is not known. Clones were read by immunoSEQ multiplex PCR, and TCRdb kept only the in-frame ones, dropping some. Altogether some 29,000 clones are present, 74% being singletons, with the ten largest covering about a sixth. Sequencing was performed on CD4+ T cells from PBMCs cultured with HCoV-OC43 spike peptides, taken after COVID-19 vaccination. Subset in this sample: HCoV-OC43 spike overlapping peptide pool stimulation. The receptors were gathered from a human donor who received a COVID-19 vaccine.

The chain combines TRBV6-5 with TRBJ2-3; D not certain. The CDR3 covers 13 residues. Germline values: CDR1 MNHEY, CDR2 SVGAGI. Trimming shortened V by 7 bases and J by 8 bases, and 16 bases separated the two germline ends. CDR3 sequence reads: CASKFQTVGTQYF. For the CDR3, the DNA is TGTGCCAGCAAATTTCAAACGGTTGGTACGCAGTATTTT.

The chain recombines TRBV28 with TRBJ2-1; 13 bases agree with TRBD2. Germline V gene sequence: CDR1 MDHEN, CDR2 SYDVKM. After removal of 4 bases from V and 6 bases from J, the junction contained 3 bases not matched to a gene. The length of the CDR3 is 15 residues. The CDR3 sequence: CASSSTSGGINEQFF. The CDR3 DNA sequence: TGTGCCAGCAGTTCGACTAGCGGGGGGATCAATGAGCAGTTCTTC.

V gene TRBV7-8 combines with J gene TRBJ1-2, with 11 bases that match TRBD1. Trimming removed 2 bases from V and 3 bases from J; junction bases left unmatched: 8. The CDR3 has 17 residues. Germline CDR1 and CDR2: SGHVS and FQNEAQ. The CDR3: CASSLLGQGGDDYGYTF. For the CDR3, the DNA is TGTGCCAGCAGCTTATTGGGACAGGGGGGGGACGACTATGGCTACACCTTC.

The CDR3 sequence is CASSEGLLLQYF. CDR3 bases: TGTGCCAGCAGTGAAGGCCTCCTTCTCCAGTATTTT. The chain couples TRBV6-1 to TRBJ2-3; D unclear. V was clipped by 1 base and J by 12 bases, with 11 bases between them. The CDR3 has 12 amino acids. Germline V CDR1 and CDR2: MNHNS, SASEGT.

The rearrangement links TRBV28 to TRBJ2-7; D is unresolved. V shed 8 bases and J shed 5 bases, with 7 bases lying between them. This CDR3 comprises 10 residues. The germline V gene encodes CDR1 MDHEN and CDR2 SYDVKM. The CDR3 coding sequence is TGTGCCAGCTCCACAGACGAGCAGTACTTC. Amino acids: CASSTDEQYF.

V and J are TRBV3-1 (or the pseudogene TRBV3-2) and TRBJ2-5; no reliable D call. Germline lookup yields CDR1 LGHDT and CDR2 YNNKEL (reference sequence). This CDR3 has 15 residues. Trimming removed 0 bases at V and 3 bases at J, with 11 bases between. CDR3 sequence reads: CASSQDERRKETQYF. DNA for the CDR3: TGTGCCAGCAGCCAAGATGAACGGAGAAAAGAGACCCAGTACTTC.

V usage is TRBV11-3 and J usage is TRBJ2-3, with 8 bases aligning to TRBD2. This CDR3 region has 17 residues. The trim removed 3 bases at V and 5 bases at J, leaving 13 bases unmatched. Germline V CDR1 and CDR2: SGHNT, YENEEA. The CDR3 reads CASSFALGSGEGDTQYF. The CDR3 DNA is TGTGCCAGCAGCTTTGCCTTAGGTAGCGGGGAAGGAGATACGCAGTATTTT.

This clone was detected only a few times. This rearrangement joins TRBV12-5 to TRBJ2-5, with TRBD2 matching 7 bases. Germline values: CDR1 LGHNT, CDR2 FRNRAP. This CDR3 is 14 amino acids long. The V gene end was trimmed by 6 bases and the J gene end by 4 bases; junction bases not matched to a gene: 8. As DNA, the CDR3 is TGTGCTAGTGGCCCCGGACTAGTAGGAGAGACCCAGTACTTC. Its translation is CASGPGLVGETQYF.

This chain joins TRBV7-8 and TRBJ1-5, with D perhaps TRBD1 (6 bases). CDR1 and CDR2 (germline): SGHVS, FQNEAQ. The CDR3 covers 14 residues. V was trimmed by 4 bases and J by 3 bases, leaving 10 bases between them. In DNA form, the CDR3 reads TGTGCCAGCAGCTCTCAGGGGCCCAATCAGCCCCAGCATTTT. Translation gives CASSSQGPNQPQHF.

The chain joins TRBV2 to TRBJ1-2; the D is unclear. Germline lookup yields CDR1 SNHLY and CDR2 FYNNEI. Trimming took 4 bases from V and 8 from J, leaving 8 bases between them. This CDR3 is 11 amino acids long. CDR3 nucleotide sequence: TGTGCCAGCAGTGCCCCCGGGGGCTACACCTTC. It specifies CASSAPGGYTF.

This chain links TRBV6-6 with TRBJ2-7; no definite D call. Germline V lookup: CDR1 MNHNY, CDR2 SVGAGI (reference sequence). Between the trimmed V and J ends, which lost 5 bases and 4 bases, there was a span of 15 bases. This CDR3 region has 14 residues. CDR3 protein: CASSPSTAAYEQYF. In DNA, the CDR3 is TGTGCCAGCAGTCCGTCGACCGCGGCGTACGAGCAGTACTTC.

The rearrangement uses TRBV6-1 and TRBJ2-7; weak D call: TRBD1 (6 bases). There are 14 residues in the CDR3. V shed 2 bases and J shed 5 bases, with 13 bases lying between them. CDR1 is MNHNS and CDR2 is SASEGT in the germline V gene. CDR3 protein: CASSEYQGPDEQYF. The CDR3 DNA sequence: TGTGCCAGCAGTGAATACCAGGGGCCGGACGAGCAGTACTTC.

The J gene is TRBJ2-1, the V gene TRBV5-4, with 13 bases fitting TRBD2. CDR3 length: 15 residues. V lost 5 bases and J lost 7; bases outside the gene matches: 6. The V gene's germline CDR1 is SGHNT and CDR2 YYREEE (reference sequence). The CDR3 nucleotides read TGTGCCAGCAGAGGACTAGCGGGAGATAAGAATGAGCAGTTCTTC. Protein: CASRGLAGDKNEQFF. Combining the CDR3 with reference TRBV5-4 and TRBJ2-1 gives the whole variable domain ETGVTQSPTHLIKTRGQQVTLRCSSQSGHNTVSWYQQALGQGPQFIFQYYREEENGRGNFPPRFSGLQFPNYSSELNVNALELDDSALYLCASRGLAGDKNEQFFGPGTRLTVL.

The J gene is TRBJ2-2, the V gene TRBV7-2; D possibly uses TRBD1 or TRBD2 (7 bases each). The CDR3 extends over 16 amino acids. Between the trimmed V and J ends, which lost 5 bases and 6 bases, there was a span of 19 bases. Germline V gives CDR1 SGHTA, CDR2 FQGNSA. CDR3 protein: CASSPGGGLKSGELFF. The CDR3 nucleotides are TGTGCCAGCAGCCCAGGGGGGGGTTTGAAGTCCGGGGAGCTGTTTTTT.

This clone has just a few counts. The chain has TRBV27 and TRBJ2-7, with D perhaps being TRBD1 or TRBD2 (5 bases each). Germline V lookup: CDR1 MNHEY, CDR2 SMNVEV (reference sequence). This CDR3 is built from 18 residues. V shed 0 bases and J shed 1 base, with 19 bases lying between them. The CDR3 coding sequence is TGTGCCAGCAGTTTATCGGAGTTGGGCTGGGACGGTTCCTACGAGCAGTACTTC. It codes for CASSLSELGWDGSYEQYF.

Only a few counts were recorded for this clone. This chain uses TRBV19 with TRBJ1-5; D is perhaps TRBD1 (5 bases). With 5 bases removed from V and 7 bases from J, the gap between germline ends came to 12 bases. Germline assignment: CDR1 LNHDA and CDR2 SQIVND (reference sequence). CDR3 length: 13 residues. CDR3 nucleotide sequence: TGTGCCAGTAGTCGAGAGGGGTTGCAGCCCCAGCATTTT. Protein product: CASSREGLQPQHF.

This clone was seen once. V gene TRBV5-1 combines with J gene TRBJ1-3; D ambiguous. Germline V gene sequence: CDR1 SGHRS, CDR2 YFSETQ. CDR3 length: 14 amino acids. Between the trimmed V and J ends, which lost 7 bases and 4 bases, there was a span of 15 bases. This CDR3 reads CASRPNSEGNTIYF. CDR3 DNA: TGCGCCAGCCGACCCAACTCAGAGGGAAACACCATATATTTT.

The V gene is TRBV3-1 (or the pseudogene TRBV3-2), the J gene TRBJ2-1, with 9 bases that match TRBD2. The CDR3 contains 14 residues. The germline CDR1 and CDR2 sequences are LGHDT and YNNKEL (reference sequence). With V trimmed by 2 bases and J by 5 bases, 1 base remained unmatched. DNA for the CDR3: TGTGCCAGCAGCCAACGACTAGCGGACAATGAGCAGTTCTTC. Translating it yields CASSQRLADNEQFF.

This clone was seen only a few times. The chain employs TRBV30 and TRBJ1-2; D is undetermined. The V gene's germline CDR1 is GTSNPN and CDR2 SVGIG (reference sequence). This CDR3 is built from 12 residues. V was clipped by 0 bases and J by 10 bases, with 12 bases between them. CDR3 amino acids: CAWSVGQSDYTF. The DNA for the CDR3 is TGTGCCTGGAGTGTAGGTCAAAGCGACTACACCTTC.

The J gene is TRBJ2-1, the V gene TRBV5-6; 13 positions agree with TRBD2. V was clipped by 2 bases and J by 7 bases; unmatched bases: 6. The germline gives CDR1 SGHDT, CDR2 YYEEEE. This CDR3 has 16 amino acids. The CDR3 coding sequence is TGTGCCAGCAGCTTAAAGACTAGCGGGAGGTTTAATGAGCAGTTCTTC. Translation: CASSLKTSGRFNEQFF.

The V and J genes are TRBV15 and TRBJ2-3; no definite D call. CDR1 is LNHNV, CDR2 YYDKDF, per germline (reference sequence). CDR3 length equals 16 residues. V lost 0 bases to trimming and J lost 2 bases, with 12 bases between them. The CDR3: CATSREGMSTTDTQYF. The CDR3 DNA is TGTGCCACCAGCAGAGAGGGCATGTCGACCACAGATACGCAGTATTTT.

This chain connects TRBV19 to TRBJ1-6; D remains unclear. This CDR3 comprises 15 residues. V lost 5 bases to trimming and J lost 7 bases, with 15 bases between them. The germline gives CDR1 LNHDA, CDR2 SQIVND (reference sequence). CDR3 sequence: CASSSVGEENSPLHF. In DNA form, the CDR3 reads TGTGCCAGTAGTTCCGTTGGTGAAGAGAATTCACCCCTCCACTTT. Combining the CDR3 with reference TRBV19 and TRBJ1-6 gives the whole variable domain DGGITQSPKYLFRKEGQNVTLSCEQNLNHDAMYWYRQDPGQGLRLIYYSQIVNDFQKGDIAEGYSVSREKKESFPLTVTSAQKNPTAFYLCASSSVGEENSPLHFGNGTRLTVT.

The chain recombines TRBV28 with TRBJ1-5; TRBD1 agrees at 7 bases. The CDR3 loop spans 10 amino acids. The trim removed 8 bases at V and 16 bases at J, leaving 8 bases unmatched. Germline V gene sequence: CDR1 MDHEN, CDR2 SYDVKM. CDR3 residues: CASGRQGEHF. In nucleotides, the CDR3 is TGTGCCAGCGGACGGCAGGGGGAACATTTT.

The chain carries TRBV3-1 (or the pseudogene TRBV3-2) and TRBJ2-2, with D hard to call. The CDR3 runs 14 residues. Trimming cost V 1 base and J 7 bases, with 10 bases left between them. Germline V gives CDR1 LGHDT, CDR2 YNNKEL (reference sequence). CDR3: CASSQAGFGGELFF. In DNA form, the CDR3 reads TGTGCCAGCAGCCAAGCTGGTTTTGGCGGGGAGCTGTTTTTT.

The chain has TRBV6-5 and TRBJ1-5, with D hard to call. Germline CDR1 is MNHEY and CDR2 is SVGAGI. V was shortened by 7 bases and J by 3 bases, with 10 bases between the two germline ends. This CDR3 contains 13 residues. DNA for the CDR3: TGTGCCAGCATTCCAAATTTCAATCAGCCCCAGCATTTT. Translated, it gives CASIPNFNQPQHF.

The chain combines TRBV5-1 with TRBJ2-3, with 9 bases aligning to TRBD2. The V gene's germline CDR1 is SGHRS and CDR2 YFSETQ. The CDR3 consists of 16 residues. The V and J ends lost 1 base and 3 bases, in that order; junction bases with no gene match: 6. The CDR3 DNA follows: TGCGCCAGCAGCTTGCTAGCGGGGTCGGAGACAGATACGCAGTATTTT. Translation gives CASSLLAGSETDTQYF. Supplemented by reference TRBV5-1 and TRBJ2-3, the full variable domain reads KAGVTQTPRYLIKTRGQQVTLSCSPISGHRSVSWYQQTPGQGLQFLFEYFSETQRNKGNFPGRFSGRQFSNSRSEMNVSTLELGDSALYLCASSLLAGSETDTQYFGPGTRLTVL.

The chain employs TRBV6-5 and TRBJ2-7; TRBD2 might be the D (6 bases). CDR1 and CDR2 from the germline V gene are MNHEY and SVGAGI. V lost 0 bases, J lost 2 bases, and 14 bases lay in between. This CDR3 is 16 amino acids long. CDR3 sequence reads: CASSYSGASATYEQYF. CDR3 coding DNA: TGTGCCAGCAGTTACTCGGGCGCTAGCGCTACCTACGAGCAGTACTTC.

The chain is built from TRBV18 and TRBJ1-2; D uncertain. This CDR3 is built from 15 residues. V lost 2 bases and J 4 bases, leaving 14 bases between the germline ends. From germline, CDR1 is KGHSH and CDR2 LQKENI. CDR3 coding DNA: TGTGCCAGCTCACCAAGGCGGGGATCGGTCTATGGCTACACCTTC. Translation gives CASSPRRGSVYGYTF.

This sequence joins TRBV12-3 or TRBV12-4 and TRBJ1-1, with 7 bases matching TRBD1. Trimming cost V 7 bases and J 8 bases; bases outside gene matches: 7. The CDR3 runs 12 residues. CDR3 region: CASTMGGGEAFF. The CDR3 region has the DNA TGTGCCAGCACCATGGGAGGGGGCGAAGCTTTCTTT.

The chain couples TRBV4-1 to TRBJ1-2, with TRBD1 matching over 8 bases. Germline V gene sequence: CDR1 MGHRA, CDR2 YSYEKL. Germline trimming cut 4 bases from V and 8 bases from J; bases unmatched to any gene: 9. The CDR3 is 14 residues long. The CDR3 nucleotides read TGCGCCAGCAGCCCCCGGCAGGGGGCAGGGGGCTACACCTTC. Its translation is CASSPRQGAGGYTF.

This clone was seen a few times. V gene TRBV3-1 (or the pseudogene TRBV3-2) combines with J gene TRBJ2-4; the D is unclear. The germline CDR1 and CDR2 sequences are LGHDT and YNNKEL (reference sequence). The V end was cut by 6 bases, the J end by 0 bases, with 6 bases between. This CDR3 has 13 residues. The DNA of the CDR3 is TGTGCCAGCAGTGACTTAGCCAAAAACATTCAGTACTTC. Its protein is CASSDLAKNIQYF.